The 10 T cell receptor beta chains below were found in one sample sequenced in a study of CD8 T cells in Susac syndrome. After extraction with the RNeasy kit, roughly 0.5 to 1 ug of the RNA was reverse transcribed using random hexamers. TCRdb re-analysed the immunoSEQ multiplex PCR reads in MiXCR, keeping a single row per CDR3 protein. The top ten hold more than 0.07% of the sample, which has approximately 150,000 distinct CDR3 sequences, under 95% seen once. The specimen was CD4+ T cells from PBMCs. These receptors all stem from a human donor in good health.

This chain connects TRBV6-5 to TRBJ1-4, with D possibly being TRBD1 (5 bases). V shed 0 bases and J shed 2 bases, with 10 bases lying between them. The CDR3 runs to 16 residues. CDR1 MNHEY and CDR2 SVGAGI come from the germline V gene. The CDR3 loop is CASSYSGLGTNEKLFF. In DNA form, the CDR3 reads TGTGCCAGCAGTTACTCGGGGCTCGGGACTAATGAAAAACTGTTTTTT.

V and J are TRBV10-3 and TRBJ1-2; TRBD1 matches 9 bases. The J segment lost 4 bases and the V segment lost 7 bases, leaving 25 bases of the junction unmatched. Germline values: CDR1 ENHRY, CDR2 SYGVKD. This CDR3 is 20 amino acids long. This chain's CDR3 is CAITGRTGDRTQRGIYGYTF. As DNA, the CDR3 is TGTGCCATCACAGGTCGGACAGGGGACCGAACCCAGCGAGGTATCTATGGCTACACCTTC.

The CDR3 nucleotides read TGTGCCAGCAGTTCTCGACAGGGCAACTATGGCTACACCTTC. Its translation is CASSSRQGNYGYTF. The chain couples TRBV27 to TRBJ1-2; TRBD1 agrees at 7 bases. Trimming removed 4 bases from V and 2 bases from J; junction bases left unmatched: 4. Per germline, CDR1 MNHEY and CDR2 SMNVEV (reference sequence). The CDR3 has 14 amino acids.

The sample holds a few counts of this clonotype. The chain links TRBV2 to TRBJ2-5; the D is unclear. Germline V gene lookup returns CDR1 SNHLY and CDR2 FYNNEI. Trimming stripped 6 bases from V and 5 bases from J, with 10 bases between. There are 12 residues in the CDR3. CDR3 in DNA: TGTGCCAGCAGGTCGGGTGGGGAGACCCAGTACTTC. Protein sequence: CASRSGGETQYF.

Here the CDR3 DNA reads TGTGCCAGCAGTGCCATGACAAGTCTTTACACTGAAGCTTTCTTT. This sequence encodes CASSAMTSLYTEAFF. This rearrangement joins TRBV28 to TRBJ1-1; D remains unclear. The CDR3 is 15 amino acids. Germline CDR1 and CDR2: MDHEN and SYDVKM. Trimming removed 5 bases from V and 3 bases from J, with 16 bases in between.

This chain joins TRBV2 and TRBJ1-1, with TRBD1 as a possible D gene (5 bases). Between the trimmed V and J ends, which lost 5 bases and 6 bases, there was a span of 10 bases. CDR3 length equals 12 residues. Germline lookup yields CDR1 SNHLY and CDR2 FYNNEI. CDR3 DNA sequence: TGTGCCAGCAGTCGGGACTGGGCTGAAGCTTTCTTT. Translating it yields CASSRDWAEAFF.

V and J are TRBV5-1 and TRBJ2-1; D gene uncertain. Trimming shortened V by 5 bases and J by 7 bases, and 16 bases separated the two germline ends. The V gene's germline CDR1 is SGHRS and CDR2 YFSETQ. The CDR3 is made up of 14 amino acids. The CDR3 region is CASSSYFSENEQFF. The CDR3 coding sequence is TGCGCCAGCAGTTCTTACTTCAGCGAGAATGAGCAGTTCTTC. Combining the CDR3 with reference TRBV5-1 and TRBJ2-1 gives the whole variable domain KAGVTQTPRYLIKTRGQQVTLSCSPISGHRSVSWYQQTPGQGLQFLFEYFSETQRNKGNFPGRFSGRQFSNSRSEMNVSTLELGDSALYLCASSSYFSENEQFFGPGTRLTVL.

CDR3 residues: CASRPRDFGEQYF. CDR3 DNA: TGTGCCAGCCGCCCACGGGATTTCGGAGAGCAGTACTTC. This chain joins TRBV2 and TRBJ2-7; tentative D call: TRBD2 (5 bases). The CDR3 contains 13 residues. The germline V gene encodes CDR1 SNHLY and CDR2 FYNNEI. Trimming took off 8 bases at V and 7 bases at J, with 18 bases between the two ends.

This clonotype was picked up one time. The chain joins TRBV25-1 to TRBJ1-6; D is undetermined. Germline CDR1 reads MGHDK; CDR2 reads SYGVNS. Trimming took 2 bases from V and 7 from J, leaving 9 bases between them. CDR3 length: 14 amino acids. CDR3 sequence: CASSEGSGNSPLHF. The CDR3 DNA follows: TGTGCCAGCAGTGAAGGGAGCGGGAATTCACCCCTCCACTTT.

The chain uses TRBV19 and TRBJ1-5, with D possibly matching TRBD1 (5 bases). Germline-derived CDR1 and CDR2 are LNHDA and SQIVND (reference sequence). V was cut by 5 bases and J by 5 bases, with 19 bases left in between. This CDR3 contains 16 residues. The CDR3 nucleotides read TGTGCCAGTAGTCCCCGGACGGCGGGGGTGCATCAGCCCCAGCATTTT. Translating gives CASSPRTAGVHQPQHF.